A single sample is the source of the 5 T cell receptor beta chains below, sequenced in a study of glioma-infiltrating T cells after dendritic cell vaccination. Assay: immunoSEQ multiplex PCR; the TCRdb copy retains only in-frame clones and omits some. The profile shows roughly 38,000 clones, 82% of them singletons. The sample was blood, taken before dendritic cell vaccination. These receptor sequences come from a human donor with glioblastoma.

The chain carries TRBV5-1 and TRBJ1-3; 12 bases align to TRBD1. CDR1 SGHRS and CDR2 YFSETQ come from the germline V gene. After removal of 0 bases from V and 5 bases from J, the junction contained 3 bases not matched to a gene. The CDR3 has 16 residues. CDR3: CASSLDGTGGRNTIYF. CDR3 sequence (DNA): TGCGCCAGCAGCTTGGATGGGACAGGGGGCCGAAACACCATATATTTT. The full variable domain, rest sourced from reference TRBV5-1 and TRBJ1-3, is KAGVTQTPRYLIKTRGQQVTLSCSPISGHRSVSWYQQTPGQGLQFLFEYFSETQRNKGNFPGRFSGRQFSNSRSEMNVSTLELGDSALYLCASSLDGTGGRNTIYFGEGSWLTVV.

V and J are TRBV7-8 and TRBJ1-5, with D possibly matching TRBD1 (6 bases). This CDR3 contains 15 residues. Germline CDR1 SGHVS, CDR2 FQNEAQ. Trimming cost V 5 bases and J 9 bases, with 20 bases left between them. CDR3 protein: CASSPGQRELAPQHF. The DNA for the CDR3 is TGTGCCAGCAGCCCCGGACAGCGAGAATTGGCGCCCCAGCATTTT.

The chain joins TRBV6-5 to TRBJ1-3; 8 nucleotides line up with TRBD1. This CDR3 has 15 residues. The J segment lost 3 bases and the V segment lost 7 bases, leaving 8 bases of the junction unmatched. Germline V lookup: CDR1 MNHEY, CDR2 SVGAGI. CDR3 region: CASIGTGFFGNTIYF. CDR3 in DNA: TGTGCCAGCATCGGGACAGGTTTTTTTGGAAACACCATATATTTT.

The chain uses TRBV11-2 and TRBJ1-1, with 8 positions matching TRBD1. Looked up from germline, CDR1 is SGHAT and CDR2 is FQNNGV. The CDR3 has 18 amino acids. The J segment lost 1 base and the V segment lost 0 bases, leaving 10 bases of the junction unmatched. The CDR3 here is CASSLDSRTGQKNTEAFF. The CDR3 region has the DNA TGTGCCAGCAGCTTAGATTCTCGGACAGGGCAGAAGAACACTGAAGCTTTCTTT. The variable domain in full, with the rest retrieved from reference TRBV11-2 and TRBJ1-1, is EAGVAQSPRYKIIEKRQSVAFWCNPISGHATLYWYQQILGQGPKLLIQFQNNGVVDDSQLPKDRFSAERLKGVDSTLKIQPAKLEDSAVYLCASSLDSRTGQKNTEAFFGQGTRLTVV.

Turning to this clone: One end of the junction is discordant with germline, which a read error may explain. CDR3 residues: CASRPRDRGRPSQF. CDR3 nucleotide sequence: TGTGCCAGCAGGCCTAGGGACAGGGGGCGGCCGAGCCAATTC. This chain links TRBV27 with TRBJ1-2; TRBD1 matches at 12 bases. The germline V gene has CDR1 MNHEY and CDR2 SMNVEV (reference sequence). This CDR3 has 14 residues.